The 22 T cell receptor beta chains reported below all come from one sample, sequenced in a study of T-cell reconstitution after alpha-beta-depleted transplantation in children. The authors prepared the TCRbeta library with unique molecular identifiers. A single record per CDR3 protein comes from TCRdb applying MiXCR to the PCR reads. The sample records some 440,000 distinct CDR3 sequences, under 20% being singletons. Specimen: PBMCs, mostly from graft donor cells, collected 360 days after TCRalphabeta/CD19-depleted stem cell transplant. These receptors came from a boy younger than two who had a stem cell transplant for Wiskott-Aldrich syndrome, so the T cells may come from the graft donor.

The chain employs TRBV11-2 and TRBJ2-2; TRBD2 matches at 12 bases. Per the germline V gene, CDR1 is SGHAT and CDR2 is FQNNGV. V lost 0 bases, J lost 1 base, and 3 bases stayed unmatched. The CDR3 is 18 amino acids. The CDR3 DNA is TGTGCCAGCAGCTTAGATCGACTAGCGGGAGAGAACACCGGGGAGCTGTTTTTT. As protein: CASSLDRLAGENTGELFF.

There are a few counts of this clonotype. This sequence joins TRBV27 and TRBJ2-3; D gene ambiguous. This CDR3 is 15 amino acids long. V was trimmed by 4 bases and J by 0 bases, leaving 11 bases between them. The germline gives CDR1 MNHEY, CDR2 SMNVEV (reference sequence). The DNA of the CDR3 is TGTGCCAGCAGTTCCTATGCCGTTAGCACAGATACGCAGTATTTT. This translates into CASSSYAVSTDTQYF.

The chain joins TRBV4-3 to TRBJ2-7, with 8 nucleotides matching TRBD2. Germline trimming cut 2 bases from V and 3 bases from J; bases unmatched to any gene: 6. This CDR3 contains 15 residues. In germline, CDR1 is LGHNA, CDR2 YSLEER. Here the CDR3 DNA reads TGCGCCAGCAGCCAAACTAGCGGTTATAACTACGAGCAGTACTTC. This translates into CASSQTSGYNYEQYF.

V gene TRBV7-9 combines with J gene TRBJ2-7; 10 bases map to TRBD1. The CDR3 spans 15 residues. Germline CDR1 and CDR2: SEHNR and FQNEAQ (reference sequence). After removal of 3 bases from V and 5 bases from J, the junction contained 7 bases not matched to a gene. The CDR3 spells CASSFKGQGYDEQYF. CDR3 sequence (DNA): TGTGCCAGCAGCTTCAAGGGACAGGGGTACGACGAGCAGTACTTC.

This clonotype was counted only a few times. This chain uses TRBV6-2 or TRBV6-3 with TRBJ1-5; 8 nucleotides agree with TRBD1. CDR3 length equals 15 residues. After removal of 2 bases from V and 3 bases from J, the junction contained 3 bases not matched to a gene. Germline CDR1 MNHEY, CDR2 SVGEGT. For the CDR3, the DNA is TGTGCCAGCAGTTACGACAGGGGCCCCAATCAGCCCCAGCATTTT. It encodes CASSYDRGPNQPQHF.

This clonotype was counted only a few times. The chain employs TRBV29-1 and TRBJ2-3; 7 nucleotides match TRBD2. The V segment lost 7 bases and the J segment 1 base; nucleotides outside the gene matches: 2. Germline CDR1 SQVTM, CDR2 ANQGSEA. This CDR3 is 12 amino acids long. The CDR3: CSGREGTDTQYF. In DNA form, the CDR3 reads TGCAGCGGTCGGGAGGGCACAGATACGCAGTATTTT.

The chain carries TRBV20-1 and TRBJ1-2; D is undetermined. The germline V and J ends were trimmed by 3 bases and 4 bases, with 9 bases remaining between them. CDR3 length: 12 residues. Germline V gives CDR1 DFQATT, CDR2 SNEGSKA (reference sequence). DNA of the CDR3: TGCAGTGCTAGTGGGCGGGTCTATGGCTACACCTTC. Its translation is CSASGRVYGYTF.

This clonotype appeared a few times. This chain links TRBV3-1 with TRBJ2-3; D gene ambiguous. Per the germline V gene, CDR1 is LGHDT and CDR2 is YNNKEL (reference sequence). V lost 0 bases to trimming and J lost 6 bases, with 16 bases between them. The CDR3 is made up of 16 amino acids. The CDR3 DNA is TGTGCCAGCAGCCAAGAACTGCAGATGGTGCTGGATACGCAGTATTTT. The encoded protein is CASSQELQMVLDTQYF.

This chain links TRBV5-1 with TRBJ1-1, with D unresolved. Germline loops: CDR1 SGHRS, CDR2 YFSETQ. V was trimmed by 0 bases and J by 0 bases, leaving 6 bases between them. The CDR3 consists of 14 residues. CDR3 sequence reads: CASSLGVVNTEAFF. CDR3 coding DNA: TGCGCCAGCAGCTTGGGTGTTGTGAACACTGAAGCTTTCTTT.

This clonotype was observed a few times. The rearrangement links TRBV7-9 to TRBJ1-1; D may be TRBD1 (6 bases). The germline V and J ends were trimmed by 5 bases and 12 bases, with 16 bases remaining between them. Germline assignment: CDR1 SEHNR and CDR2 FQNEAQ (reference sequence). This CDR3 contains 12 residues. The CDR3 reads CASSRETGLTFF. The CDR3 nucleotides are TGTGCCAGCAGCCGAGAGACAGGTTTAACTTTCTTT.

This chain connects TRBV12-3 or TRBV12-4 to TRBJ2-5; maybe TRBD2 (5 bases). The CDR3 is 16 amino acids. V lost 3 bases and J 4 bases, leaving 18 bases between the germline ends. CDR3 sequence reads: CASSFPSTGVRETQYF. The CDR3, as DNA: TGTGCCAGCAGTTTCCCCAGTACCGGGGTTAGAGAGACCCAGTACTTC.

The CDR3 protein is CASSENLVPDTQYF. The CDR3 DNA is TGCGCCAGCAGTGAGAACTTAGTCCCAGATACGCAGTATTTT. The genes are TRBV10-1 and TRBJ2-3; D is ambiguous. This CDR3 has 14 amino acids. Per germline, CDR1 WNHNN and CDR2 SYGVQD (reference sequence). The V gene lost 2 bases and the J gene lost 4 bases, with 10 bases spanning the gap.

This clonotype turned up a few times. The CDR3 DNA sequence: TGCAGCGTTGAGCACGCCTCTGGGGCCAACGTCCTGACTTTC. It encodes CSVEHASGANVLTF. This chain joins TRBV29-1 and TRBJ2-6; no clear D. The CDR3 has 14 amino acids. V dropped 3 bases and J dropped 0 bases, with 6 bases sitting between them. CDR1 SQVTM and CDR2 ANQGSEA come from the germline V gene.

This clonotype was observed a few times. The chain combines TRBV20-1 with TRBJ1-1; unclear D gene. Deletions cut 3 bases from V and 1 base from J, with 12 bases between. Germline assignment: CDR1 DFQATT and CDR2 SNEGSKA (reference sequence). CDR3 size: 14 residues. The CDR3 reads CSASLMLPNTEAFF. The CDR3 bases are TGCAGTGCTAGTCTGATGCTACCGAACACTGAAGCTTTCTTT.

There are a few counts of this clonotype. The CDR3 nucleotides read TGTGCCAGCCATTGGACTTTGAACACCGGGGAGCTGTTTTTT. Translating it yields CASHWTLNTGELFF. V usage is TRBV12-3 or TRBV12-4 and J usage is TRBJ2-2, with D possibly being TRBD2 (5 bases). The CDR3 covers 14 residues. The V gene lost 8 bases and the J gene lost 1 base, with 11 bases spanning the gap.

A few counts support this clonotype. The gene calls are TRBV7-2 and TRBJ2-7; no reliable D call. V was cut by 3 bases and J by 5 bases, with 8 bases left in between. Germline V gene data show CDR1 as SGHTA and CDR2 as FQGNSA. CDR3 length equals 12 residues. This chain's CDR3 is CASSFIDNEQYF. As DNA, the CDR3 is TGTGCCAGCAGCTTCATCGACAACGAGCAGTACTTC.

J is TRBJ2-2 and V is TRBV12-3 or TRBV12-4; 10 positions agree with TRBD2. J lost 4 bases, V lost 8 bases, and 10 bases had no gene match. The CDR3 is 16 amino acids. CDR3 DNA sequence: TGTGCCAGCTTCGGGACTAGCGCTTCGGGCACCGGGGAGCTGTTTTTT. Translated: CASFGTSASGTGELFF.

The chain combines TRBV6-5 with TRBJ2-4; D remains ambiguous. The CDR3 has 16 amino acids. With 4 bases removed from V and 1 base from J, the gap between germline ends came to 14 bases. Germline CDR1 MNHEY, CDR2 SVGAGI. CDR3 nucleotides: TGTGCCAGCAGTTTGTGGACCCCTGGGGCCAAAAACATTCAGTACTTC. Protein product: CASSLWTPGAKNIQYF.

This clonotype occurred a few times. The J gene is TRBJ2-3, the V gene TRBV4-1; TRBD2 matches at 9 bases. CDR3 length equals 16 residues. V shed 1 base, J shed 1 base, and the junction held 3 bases outside the gene matches. CDR1 is MGHRA, CDR2 YSYEKL, per germline. As DNA, the CDR3 is TGCGCCAGCAGCCAAGGGAGACTAGCGGGCACAGATACGCAGTATTTT. Translating gives CASSQGRLAGTDTQYF.

This clonotype has more than one count but fewer than ten. The gene calls are TRBV10-3 and TRBJ2-3; 7 positions match TRBD2. The CDR3 covers 13 residues. After removal of 7 bases from V and 6 bases from J, the junction contained 7 bases not matched to a gene. Looked up from germline, CDR1 is ENHRY and CDR2 is SYGVKD. The CDR3 DNA reads as TGTGCCATCATGGCGGGAGTGGCGGATACGCAGTATTTT. This codes for CAIMAGVADTQYF.

The rearrangement joins TRBV5-1 to TRBJ2-1, with 12 bases fitting TRBD1. This CDR3 contains 17 residues. After removal of 1 base from V and 2 bases from J, the junction contained 4 bases not matched to a gene. Germline V gives CDR1 SGHRS, CDR2 YFSETQ. The chain's CDR3 is CASSLWGTGGAYNEQFF. In DNA, the CDR3 is TGCGCCAGCAGCTTGTGGGGGACAGGGGGCGCCTACAATGAGCAGTTCTTC. The whole variable domain, remainder taken from reference TRBV5-1 and TRBJ2-1, is KAGVTQTPRYLIKTRGQQVTLSCSPISGHRSVSWYQQTPGQGLQFLFEYFSETQRNKGNFPGRFSGRQFSNSRSEMNVSTLELGDSALYLCASSLWGTGGAYNEQFFGPGTRLTVL.

The chain joins TRBV9 to TRBJ2-3; a possible D gene is TRBD2 (5 bases). V shed 2 bases and J shed 6 bases, with 10 bases lying between them. The CDR3 is made up of 13 amino acids. CDR1 and CDR2 (germline): SGDLS, YYNGEE. The CDR3 region has the DNA TGTGCCAGCAGCGTGCTAGCTGGGGATACGCAGTATTTT. Its translation: CASSVLAGDTQYF.